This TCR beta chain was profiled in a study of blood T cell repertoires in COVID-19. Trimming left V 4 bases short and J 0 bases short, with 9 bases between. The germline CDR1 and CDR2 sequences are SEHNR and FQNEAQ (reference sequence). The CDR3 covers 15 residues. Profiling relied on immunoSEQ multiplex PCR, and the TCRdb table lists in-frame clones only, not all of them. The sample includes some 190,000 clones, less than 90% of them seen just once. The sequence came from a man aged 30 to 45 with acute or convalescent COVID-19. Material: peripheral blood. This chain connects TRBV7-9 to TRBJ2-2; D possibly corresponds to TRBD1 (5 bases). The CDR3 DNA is TGTGCCAGCAGCTCGACAGACACGAACACCGGGGAGCTGTTTTTT. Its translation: CASSSTDTNTGELFF.